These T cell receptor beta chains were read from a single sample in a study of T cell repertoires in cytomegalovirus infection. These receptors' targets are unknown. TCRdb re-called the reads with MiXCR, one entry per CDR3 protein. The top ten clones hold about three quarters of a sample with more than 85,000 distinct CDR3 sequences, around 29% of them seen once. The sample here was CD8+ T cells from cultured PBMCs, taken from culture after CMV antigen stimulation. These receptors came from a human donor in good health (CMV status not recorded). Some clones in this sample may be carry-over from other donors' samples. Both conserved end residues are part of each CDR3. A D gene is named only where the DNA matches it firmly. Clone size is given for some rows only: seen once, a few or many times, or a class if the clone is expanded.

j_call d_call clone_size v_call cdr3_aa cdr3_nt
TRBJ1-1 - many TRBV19 CASSIVANTEAFF TGTGCCAGTAGTATAGTGGCTAACACTGAAGCTTTCTTT
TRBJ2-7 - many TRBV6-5 CASSYGLTWGYEQYF TGTGCCAGCAGTTACGGACTTACGTGGGGCTACGAGCAGTACTTC
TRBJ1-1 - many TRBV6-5 CASSYYGSGNTEAFF TGTGCCAGCAGTTACTACGGGTCCGGGAACACTGAAGCTTTCTTT
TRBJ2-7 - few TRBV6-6 CASSYVDSYEQYF TGTGCCAGCAGTTACGTGGACTCCTACGAGCAGTACTTC
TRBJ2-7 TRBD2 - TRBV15 CATSLGLAGGEQYF TGTGCCACCAGTTTGGGACTAGCGGGAGGCGAGCAGTACTTC
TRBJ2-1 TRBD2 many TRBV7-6 CATPHRGAGGYNEQFF TGTGCCACCCCCCACCGTGGGGCGGGGGGCTACAATGAGCAGTTCTTC
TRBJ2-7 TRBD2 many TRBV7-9 CASSLVAGGPHYEQYF TGTGCCAGCAGCTTAGTGGCGGGGGGGCCCCACTACGAGCAGTACTTC
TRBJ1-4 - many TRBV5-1 CASSNRPTNEKLFF TGCGCCAGCAGCAACAGGCCAACTAATGAAAAACTGTTTTTT
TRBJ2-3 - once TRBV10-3 CAIRSRGGSTDTQYF TGTGCCATCAGATCCAGGGGAGGCAGCACAGATACGCAGTATTTT
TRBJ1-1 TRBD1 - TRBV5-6 CASSLEPGGRNTEAFF TGTGCCAGCAGCTTGGAGCCAGGGGGCCGGAACACTGAAGCTTTCTTT
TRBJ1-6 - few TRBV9 CASSAPQGRRSPLHF TGTGCCAGCAGCGCTCCCCAGGGCCGGAGGTCACCCCTCCACTTT
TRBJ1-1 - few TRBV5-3 CASSRAPGDTEAFF TGTGCCAGCAGCAGGGCCCCGGGGGACACTGAAGCTTTCTTT
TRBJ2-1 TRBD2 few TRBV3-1 CASSQGPEGLAVFAYNEQFF TGTGCCAGCAGCCAAGGACCGGAAGGACTAGCGGTTTTCGCCTACAATGAGCAGTTCTTC
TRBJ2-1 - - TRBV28 CANSPNPTGSFTINNEQFF TGTGCCAACAGTCCGAACCCTACAGGGAGCTTCACAATTAACAATGAGCAGTTCTTC
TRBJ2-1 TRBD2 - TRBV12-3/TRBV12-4 CASSFLSSGGAYNEQFF TGTGCCAGCAGTTTCCTCTCTAGCGGGGGGGCTTACAATGAGCAGTTCTTC
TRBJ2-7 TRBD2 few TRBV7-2 CASSLVGLAGTSYEQYF TGTGCCAGCAGCTTAGTGGGACTAGCGGGGACATCCTACGAGCAGTACTTC
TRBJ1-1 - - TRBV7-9 CASSRPGGGNTEAFF TGTGCCAGCAGCCGACCCGGGGGGGGGAACACTGAAGCTTTCTTT
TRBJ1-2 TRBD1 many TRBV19 CASSGTGGFYGYTF TGTGCCAGTAGTGGGACAGGGGGCTTCTATGGCTACACCTTC
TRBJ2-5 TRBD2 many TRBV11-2 CASSLGGGYQETQYF TGTGCCAGCAGCCTCGGGGGGGGGTACCAAGAGACCCAGTACTTC
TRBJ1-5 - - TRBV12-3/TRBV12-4 CASDVYSNQPQHF TGTGCCAGCGATGTTTATAGCAATCAGCCCCAGCATTTT
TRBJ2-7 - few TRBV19 CASSNGHLYEQYF TGTGCCAGTAGTAACGGACATCTCTACGAGCAGTACTTC
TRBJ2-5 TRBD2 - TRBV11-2 CASSVLAGGLETQYF TGTGCCAGCAGCGTACTAGCGGGGGGGCTTGAGACCCAGTACTTC
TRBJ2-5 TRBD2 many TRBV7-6 CASSLLAGETQYF TGTGCCAGCAGCTTACTAGCGGGGGAGACCCAGTACTTC
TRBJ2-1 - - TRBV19 CASSIWGGSFDEQFF TGTGCCAGTAGTATCTGGGGCGGTAGCTTTGATGAGCAGTTCTTC
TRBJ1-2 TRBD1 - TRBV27 CASSPGTGSNYGYTF TGTGCCAGCAGTCCGGGGACAGGTTCTAACTATGGCTACACCTTC
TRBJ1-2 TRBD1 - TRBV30 CAWTVGTGRHYGYTF TGTGCCTGGACGGTCGGGACAGGGAGACACTATGGCTACACCTTC
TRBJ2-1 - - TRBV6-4 CASSDSGSQSYNEQFF TGTGCCAGCAGTGACTCAGGGTCACAGTCCTACAATGAGCAGTTCTTC
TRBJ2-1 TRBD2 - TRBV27 CASRPGGTYNEQFF TGTGCCAGCAGACCGGGGGGGACGTACAATGAGCAGTTCTTC
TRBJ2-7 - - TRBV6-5 CASSSGRTWYEQYF TGTGCCAGCAGTTCGGGGAGGACCTGGTACGAGCAGTACTTC
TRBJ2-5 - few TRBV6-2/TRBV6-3 CASSPPLAGFRETQYF TGTGCCAGCAGTCCTCCACTTGCGGGGTTTCGAGAGACCCAGTACTTC
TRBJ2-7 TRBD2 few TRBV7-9 CASSIGGTSPYEQYF TGTGCCAGCAGCATAGGCGGGACTAGTCCCTACGAGCAGTACTTC
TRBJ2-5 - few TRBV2 CARTQDIQETQYF TGTGCCAGAACGCAGGACATCCAAGAGACCCAGTACTTC
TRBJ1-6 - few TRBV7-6 CASKPGVNSPLHF TGTGCCAGCAAGCCAGGGGTTAATTCACCCCTCCACTTT
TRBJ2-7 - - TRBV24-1 CATSQPHSYEQYF TGTGCCACCAGTCAACCGCACTCCTACGAGCAGTACTTC
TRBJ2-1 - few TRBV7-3 CASSLSSLAPYNEQFF TGTGCCAGCAGCTTAAGTAGTCTAGCTCCTTACAATGAGCAGTTCTTC
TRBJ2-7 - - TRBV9 CASSVAPSYEQYF TGTGCCAGCAGCGTAGCTCCCTCCTACGAGCAGTACTTC
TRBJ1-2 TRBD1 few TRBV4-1 CASSQEGQNYGYTF TGCGCCAGCAGCCAAGAGGGACAGAACTATGGCTACACCTTC
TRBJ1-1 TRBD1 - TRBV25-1 CASGDRANEAFF TGTGCCAGCGGTGACAGGGCTAATGAGGCTTTCTTT
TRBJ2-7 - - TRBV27 CASSLYPLAQQYF TGTGCCAGCAGTTTATATCCTTTGGCGCAGCAGTACTTC
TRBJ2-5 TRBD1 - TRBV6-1 CASSPGGTGGFETQYF TGTGCCAGCAGCCCGGGGGGGACAGGGGGTTTTGAGACCCAGTACTTC
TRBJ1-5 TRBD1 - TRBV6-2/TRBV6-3 CASISGQGEVDQPQHF TGTGCCAGCATCTCAGGACAGGGAGAAGTCGATCAGCCCCAGCATTTT
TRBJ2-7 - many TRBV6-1 CASSEAQAYEQYF TGTGCCAGCAGTGAAGCCCAGGCCTACGAGCAGTACTTC
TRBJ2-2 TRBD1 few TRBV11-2 CASSQDRTTGELFF TGTGCCAGCAGTCAGGACAGGACCACCGGGGAGCTGTTTTTT
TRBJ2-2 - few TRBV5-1 CASSSEGNTGELFF TGCGCCAGCAGCTCGGAGGGTAACACCGGGGAGCTGTTTTTT
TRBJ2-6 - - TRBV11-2 CASSFQGSGANVLTF TGTGCCAGCAGCTTCCAGGGCTCTGGGGCCAACGTCCTGACTTTC
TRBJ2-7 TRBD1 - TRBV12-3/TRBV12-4 CASSLGGQGGEQYF TGTGCCAGCAGTTTAGGGGGACAGGGGGGCGAGCAGTACTTC
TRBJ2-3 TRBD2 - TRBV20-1 CSAVGLAGSPRTDTQYF TGCAGTGCTGTCGGACTAGCGGGGAGTCCGCGCACAGATACGCAGTATTTT
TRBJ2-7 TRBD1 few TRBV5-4 CASSLGGQITYEQYF TGTGCCAGCAGCTTGGGGGGACAGATTACCTACGAGCAGTACTTC
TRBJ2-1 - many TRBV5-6 CASSLEEHEQFF TGTGCCAGCAGCTTGGAAGAGCATGAGCAGTTCTTC
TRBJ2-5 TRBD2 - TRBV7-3 CASSPGLAQQETQYF TGTGCCAGCAGCCCAGGACTAGCCCAGCAAGAGACCCAGTACTTC
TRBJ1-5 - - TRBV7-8 CASSSPIQGYNQPQHF TGTGCCAGCAGCTCCCCAATTCAGGGCTACAATCAGCCCCAGCATTTT
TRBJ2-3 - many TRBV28 CASSLITLGVASTDTQYF TGTGCCAGCAGTTTAATTACCCTGGGGGTGGCTAGCACAGATACGCAGTATTTT
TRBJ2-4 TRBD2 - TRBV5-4 CASSLDRGGQDIQYF TGTGCCAGCAGCTTGGACCGGGGGGGCCAAGACATTCAGTACTTC
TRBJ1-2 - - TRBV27 CASSSTGRGYTF TGTGCCAGCAGCTCCACCGGGCGAGGCTACACCTTC
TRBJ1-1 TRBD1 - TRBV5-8 CASITGGMNTEAFF TGTGCCAGCATAACAGGGGGTATGAACACTGAAGCTTTCTTT